This TCR beta chain emerged from a study of OX40 agonist ivuxolimab in advanced cancers. About the research overall: The study gave patients intravenous ivuxolimab at 0.01 to 10 mg/kg every 2 weeks. Allowance was made for prior anti-PD-1, anti-PD-L1 or anti-CTLA-4 therapy, and around 41% had some.

As for this clone: Its matching antigen is unknown.

Findings and limits, study-wide: Expanded clones belonging to CD8+ T cells outnumbered, on average, those of CD4+. Specificity for antigen went undetermined in the expanded peripheral T cells.

Repertoires were generated with immunoSEQ multiplex PCR, while TCRdb's copy carries only in-frame clones and drops some. The sample gives 75,000 to 100,000 clones, about 92% of which show up once; 3% to 3.5% is in the top ten. Material: CD4+ or CD8+ T cells sorted from blood, obtained in a trial of the OX40 agonist ivuxolimab. The receptor was isolated from an adult with an advanced solid tumor such as melanoma, head and neck, liver or kidney cancer.

CDR3 sequence (DNA): TGTGCCAGCAGCTTTCGGGCGCGTCGATACGAGCAGTACTTC. Translated: CASSFRARRYEQYF. J is TRBJ2-7 and V is TRBV13; D ambiguous. The V end lost 3 bases, the J end lost 4 bases, and 13 bases lay between the germline ends. The CDR3 loop spans 14 amino acids. The germline CDR1 and CDR2 sequences are PRHDT and FYEKMQ (reference sequence).